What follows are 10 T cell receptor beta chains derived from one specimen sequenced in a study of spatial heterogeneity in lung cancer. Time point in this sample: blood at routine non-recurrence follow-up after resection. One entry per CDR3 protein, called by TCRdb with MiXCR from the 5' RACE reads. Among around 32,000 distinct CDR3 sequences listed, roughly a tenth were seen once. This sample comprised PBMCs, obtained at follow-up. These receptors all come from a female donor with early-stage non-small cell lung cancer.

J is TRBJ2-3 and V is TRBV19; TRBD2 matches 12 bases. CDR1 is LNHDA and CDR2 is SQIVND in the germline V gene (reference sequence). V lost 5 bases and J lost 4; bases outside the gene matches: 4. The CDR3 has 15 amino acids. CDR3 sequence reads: CASSWTSGASDTQYF. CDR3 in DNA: TGTGCCAGTAGTTGGACTAGCGGGGCCTCAGATACGCAGTATTTT.

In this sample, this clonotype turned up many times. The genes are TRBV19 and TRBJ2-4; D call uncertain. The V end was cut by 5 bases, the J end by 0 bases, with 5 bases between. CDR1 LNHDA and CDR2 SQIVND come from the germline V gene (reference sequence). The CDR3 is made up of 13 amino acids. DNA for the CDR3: TGTGCCAGTAGTCCGGGAGCCAAAAACATTCAGTACTTC. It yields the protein CASSPGAKNIQYF.

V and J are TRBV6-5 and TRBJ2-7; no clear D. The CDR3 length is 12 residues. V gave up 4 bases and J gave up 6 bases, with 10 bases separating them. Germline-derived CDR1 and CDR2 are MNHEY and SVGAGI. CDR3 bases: TGTGCCAGCAGTTCGCCTCAGTTCGAGCAGTACTTC. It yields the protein CASSSPQFEQYF.

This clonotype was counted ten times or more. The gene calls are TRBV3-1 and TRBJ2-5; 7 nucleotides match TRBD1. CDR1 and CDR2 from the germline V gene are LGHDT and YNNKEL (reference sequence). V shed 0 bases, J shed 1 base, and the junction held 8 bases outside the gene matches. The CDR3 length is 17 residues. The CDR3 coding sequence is TGTGCCAGCAGCCAAGATAGTCTCTGGGACAGCCAAGAGACCCAGTACTTC. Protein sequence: CASSQDSLWDSQETQYF.

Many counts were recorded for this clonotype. In DNA, the CDR3 is TGCAGCGTTGAAGACAGGGGTCAAGATACGCAGTATTTT. Translated: CSVEDRGQDTQYF. V and J are TRBV29-1 and TRBJ2-3; D is perhaps TRBD1 (6 bases). V was shortened by 0 bases and J by 5 bases, with 9 bases between the two germline ends. Germline V gives CDR1 SQVTM, CDR2 ANQGSEA. The CDR3 runs to 13 residues.

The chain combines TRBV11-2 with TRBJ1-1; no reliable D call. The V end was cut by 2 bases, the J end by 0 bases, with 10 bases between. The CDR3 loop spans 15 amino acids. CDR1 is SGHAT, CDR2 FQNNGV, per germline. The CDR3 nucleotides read TGTGCCAGCAGCTTACGGTCTAGCATGAACACTGAAGCTTTCTTT. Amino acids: CASSLRSSMNTEAFF.

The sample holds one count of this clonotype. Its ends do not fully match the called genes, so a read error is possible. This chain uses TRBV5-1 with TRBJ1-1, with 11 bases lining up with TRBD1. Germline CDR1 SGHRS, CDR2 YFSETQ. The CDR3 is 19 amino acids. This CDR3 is CASSLRGTGQGALNTEAFF. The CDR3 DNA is TGTGCCAGCAGCTTGAGGGGTACTGGACAGGGGGCTTTGAACACTGAAGCTTTCTTT. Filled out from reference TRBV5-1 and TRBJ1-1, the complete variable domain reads KAGVTQTPRYLIKTRGQQVTLSCSPISGHRSVSWYQQTPGQGLQFLFEYFSETQRNKGNFPGRFSGRQFSNSRSEMNVSTLELGDSALYLCASSLRGTGQGALNTEAFFGQGTRLTVV.

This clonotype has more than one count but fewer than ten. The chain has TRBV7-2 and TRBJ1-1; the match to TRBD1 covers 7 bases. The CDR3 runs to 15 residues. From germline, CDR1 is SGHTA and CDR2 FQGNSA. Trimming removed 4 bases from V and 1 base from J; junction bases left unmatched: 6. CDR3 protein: CASSYYRGANTEAFF. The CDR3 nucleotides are TGTGCCAGCAGCTATTACAGGGGAGCGAACACTGAAGCTTTCTTT.

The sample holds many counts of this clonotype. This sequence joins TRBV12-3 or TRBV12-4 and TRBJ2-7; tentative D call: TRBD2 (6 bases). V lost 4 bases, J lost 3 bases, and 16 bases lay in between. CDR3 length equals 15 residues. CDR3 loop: CASSSRDLAIYEQYF. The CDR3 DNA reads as TGTGCCAGCAGTTCCCGGGACTTAGCCATCTACGAGCAGTACTTC.

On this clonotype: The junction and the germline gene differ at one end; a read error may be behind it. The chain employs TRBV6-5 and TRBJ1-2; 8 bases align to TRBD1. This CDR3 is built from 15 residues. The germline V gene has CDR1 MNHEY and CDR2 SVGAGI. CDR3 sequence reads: CASNSLGQGAYGYTF. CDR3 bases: TGTGCCAGCAACTCTCTCGGACAGGGTGCCTATGGCTACACCTTT.